The 9 T cell receptor beta chains presented below share a single source sample, sequenced in a study of Graves' ophthalmopathy and Graves' hyperthyroidism. The authors amplified TCR beta CDR3 regions from RNA transcripts. HTBI-primed RT-PCR formed the first round, and a multiplex PCR formed the second. In TCRdb, the multiplex PCR reads were re-called with MiXCR into one record per CDR3 protein. Here the sample spans approximately 1.2 million distinct CDR3 sequences, 36% being singletons. Sequencing was carried out using peripheral blood or thyroid tissue (not recorded which). The origin of the receptors is an adult man with Graves' hyperthyroidism.

This chain joins TRBV10-3 and TRBJ2-5; TRBD1 aligns across 8 bases. The CDR3 length is 11 residues. Unmatched junction bases numbered 4, after V lost 10 bases and J lost 6 bases. From germline, CDR1 is ENHRY and CDR2 SYGVKD. The CDR3 region is CATGQGQTQYF. In nucleotides, the CDR3 is TGTGCCACAGGACAGGGCCAGACCCAGTACTTC.

This sequence joins TRBV5-1 and TRBJ1-2, with a possible D match to TRBD1 (5 bases). The V gene lost 4 bases and the J gene lost 9 bases, with 13 bases spanning the gap. The CDR3 totals 12 residues. Germline lookup yields CDR1 SGHRS and CDR2 YFSETQ. This chain's CDR3 is CASSLAGVRYTF. The DNA of the CDR3 is TGCGCCAGCAGCCTAGCGGGGGTTCGCTACACCTTC.

The chain couples TRBV5-6 to TRBJ2-2; possibly TRBD1 or TRBD2 for D (6 bases each). The length of the CDR3 is 15 residues. CDR1 and CDR2 from the germline V gene are SGHDT and YYEEEE. Between the trimmed V and J ends, which lost 4 bases and 5 bases, there was a span of 15 bases. The CDR3 protein is CASSPPGGRTGELFF. Written as DNA, the CDR3 is TGTGCCAGCAGCCCTCCCGGGGGCCGGACCGGGGAGCTGTTTTTT.

On this clonotype: A read error may produce the germline difference seen at one junction end. This CDR3 is CASSQDRVYEKYF. In DNA, the CDR3 is TGCGCCAGCAGCCAGGACAGGGTCTACGAGAAGTACTTC. This rearrangement joins TRBV4-3 to TRBJ2-7; 8 bases align to TRBD1. The germline V gene has CDR1 LGHNA and CDR2 YSLEER. The CDR3 runs to 13 residues.

A few counts support this clonotype. The chain links TRBV30 to TRBJ1-3, with TRBD1 identical over 8 bases. V dropped 2 bases and J dropped 9; count of bases not matched to a gene: 9. This CDR3 is 14 amino acids long. Germline V gene lookup returns CDR1 GTSNPN and CDR2 SVGIG (reference sequence). The CDR3 spells CAWSWGQAPGTIYF. CDR3 nucleotides: TGTGCCTGGAGTTGGGGACAGGCCCCAGGCACCATATATTTT.

V usage is TRBV7-2 and J usage is TRBJ2-5, with a tentative D call TRBD2 (6 bases). The CDR3 has 15 residues. Germline V gene data show CDR1 as SGHTA and CDR2 as FQGNSA. Trimming pared 4 bases from V and 12 bases from J, leaving 24 bases between. This CDR3 is CASSSAGTYQSEEYF. The CDR3, as DNA: TGTGCCAGCAGCTCTGCCGGGACTTATCAGAGCGAGGAGTACTTC.

V usage is TRBV4-2 and J usage is TRBJ1-6, with 7 nucleotides matching TRBD1. CDR3 length: 14 residues. Germline assignment: CDR1 LGHNA and CDR2 YNFKEQ. The V and J ends lost 6 bases and 10 bases, in that order; junction bases with no gene match: 9. CDR3 in amino acids: CASSSWVDRSPLHF. In DNA form, the CDR3 reads TGTGCCAGCAGTTCCTGGGTGGACAGGTCACCCCTCCACTTT.

The genes are TRBV25-1 and TRBJ2-7, with 9 bases that match TRBD1. The CDR3 has 15 amino acids. The germline V gene encodes CDR1 MGHDK and CDR2 SYGVNS. V was pared by 6 bases and J by 0 bases, with 6 bases of the junction left unmatched. The CDR3 DNA sequence: TGTGCCAGCAGGGGTGACAGGGGGGCCTCCTACGAGCAGTACTTC. The encoded protein is CASRGDRGASYEQYF.

The sample holds many counts of this clonotype. The V gene is TRBV12-3 or TRBV12-4, the J gene TRBJ1-5; TRBD1 matches 7 bases. J gave up 6 bases and V 5 bases, and 13 bases lay outside the gene matches. This CDR3 is 16 amino acids long. CDR3 sequence (DNA): TGTGCCAGCAGTCCCCCGGGCGTAGGGGGCACTCAGCCCCAGCATTTT. This translates into CASSPPGVGGTQPQHF.